Presented here are 6 T cell receptor beta chains from one specimen sequenced in a study of cytomegalovirus exposure and HLA in healthy donors. PCR involved 60 Vbeta and 13 Jbeta primers. Using immunoSEQ multiplex PCR, the repertoire was profiled, and TCRdb retains in-frame clones only, with some absent. Of tens of thousands of clones listed, about four fifths are singletons. The sequenced sample consisted of PBMCs. Source of these receptors: a woman aged 30 to 39 in good health and CMV-seronegative.

The chain carries TRBV7-9 and TRBJ2-7; D is perhaps TRBD2 (7 bases). CDR3 length: 12 amino acids. Germline V CDR1 and CDR2: SEHNR, FQNEAQ (reference sequence). The CDR3 region is CSSSLGGGEQYV. In DNA, the CDR3 is TGTTCCAGCAGCCTAGGGGGAGGGGAGCAGTACGTC.

The chain couples TRBV6-5 to TRBJ1-1; TRBD1 aligns across 7 bases. The CDR3 contains 15 residues. Germline CDR1 reads MNHEY; CDR2 reads SVGAGI. The J segment lost 4 bases and the V segment lost 5 bases, leaving 10 bases of the junction unmatched. The CDR3 reads CASSRSSDRATEAFF. The CDR3 DNA reads as TGTGCCAGCAGTCGAAGCTCCGACAGGGCCACTGAAGCTTTCTTT.

The chain recombines TRBV6-5 with TRBJ2-3; D is possibly TRBD2 (5 bases). V was pared by 2 bases and J by 0 bases, with 12 bases between. In germline, CDR1 is MNHEY, CDR2 SVGAGI. This CDR3 comprises 16 residues. The CDR3, as DNA: TGTGCCAGCAGTTACCCGCGGACTTCTAGCACAGATACGCAGTATTTT. Its protein is CASSYPRTSSTDTQYF.

This clone was seen a handful of times. This chain joins TRBV9 and TRBJ2-3; D might be TRBD2 (7 bases). The germline V gene encodes CDR1 SGDLS and CDR2 YYNGEE. The CDR3 spans 17 residues. V lost 0 bases and J lost 2, with 16 bases in between. CDR3: CASSVEGGREPTDTQYF. In DNA, the CDR3 is TGTGCCAGCAGCGTAGAGGGGGGGCGGGAGCCCACAGATACGCAGTATTTT. Looking up the rest from reference TRBV9 and TRBJ2-3 gives the full variable domain: DSGVTQTPKHLITATGQRVTLRCSPRSGDLSVYWYQQSLDQGLQFLIQYYNGEERAKGNILERFSAQQFPDLHSELNLSSLELGDSALYFCASSVEGGREPTDTQYFGPGTRLTVL.

The genes are TRBV27 and TRBJ2-5, with TRBD2 matching 9 bases. Gene TRBJ2-7 matches the end of the DNA better, so the J call may be wrong. The CDR3 runs to 14 residues. Germline CDR1 reads MNHEY; CDR2 reads SMNVEV (reference sequence). The CDR3 here is CASSLAGGPNEQYF. CDR3 nucleotides: TGTGCCAGCAGTTTAGCGGGAGGGCCGAACGAGCAGTACTTC.

This chain uses TRBV18 with TRBJ1-2; TRBD1 matches at 11 bases. Trimming took 1 base from V and 6 from J; bases not matched to a gene: 7. The length of the CDR3 is 16 residues. Germline V gene lookup returns CDR1 KGHSH and CDR2 LQKENI. This chain's CDR3 is CASSPLSGQGADGYTF. CDR3 bases: TGTGCCAGCTCACCACTTTCCGGACAGGGGGCGGATGGCTACACCTTC.